This T cell receptor (beta chain) was documented in a study of blood T cell repertoires in COVID-19. Background on the study: T cells, B-cell-depleted T cells, or PBMCs provided the cDNA or gDNA that served as material.

Original handling: Reference gene primer amplification gave nucleated cell count estimates. Assay used: immunoSEQ multiplex PCR; TCRdb lists only in-frame clones, some missing. V, J and clone size derive from that table, while D and trimming were established from the DNA sequence. The sample has tens of thousands of clones, about 87% seen once. The V end was cut by 0 bases, the J end by 5 bases, with 10 bases between. The CDR3 loop spans 15 amino acids. Germline values: CDR1 SGHAT, CDR2 FQDESV (reference sequence). The specimen sequenced was peripheral blood. This chain uses TRBV11-1 with TRBJ1-4; no clear D. The origin of this receptor is a human donor in a cohort sampled during active COVID-19. CDR3 sequence reads: CASSLAPGENEKLFF. In DNA, the CDR3 is TGTGCCAGCAGCTTAGCACCCGGGGAGAATGAAAAACTGTTTTTT. The full variable domain, completed using reference TRBV11-1 and TRBJ1-4, is EAEVAQSPRYKITEKSQAVAFWCDPISGHATLYWYRQILGQGPELLVQFQDESVVDDSQLPKDRFSAERLKGVDSTLKIQPAELGDSAMYLCASSLAPGENEKLFFGSGTQLSVL.